This TCR beta chain is drawn from a study of Tregs in tolerant kidney transplant recipients. The method was immunoSEQ multiplex PCR; TCRdb's version includes in-frame clones alone and lacks a portion of them. This sample has around 98,000 clones; 80% to 95% occur once, and the top ten carry 0.46%. Study results and limitations: Findings come from small patient numbers and require larger validation. Activated donor B cell expansion appeared to reveal the most relevant donor-specific TCRbeta repertoire.

Turning to this clone: Its antigen is unknown.

Germline assignment: CDR1 SGHRS and CDR2 YFSETQ. V lost 4 bases, J lost 5 bases, and 10 bases stayed unmatched. The CDR3 covers 15 residues. The sequence was obtained from a human donor who received a combined kidney and bone marrow transplant. The V call is TRBV5-1, the J call TRBJ2-5; 8 bases agree with TRBD1. The sample in question was CD4+ T cells from blood, obtained before the transplant. The CDR3 coding sequence is TGCGCCAGCAGCGCAGCCCCCGGGACAGGCGAGACCCAGTACTTC. This translates into CASSAAPGTGETQYF.